This passage covers 23 T cell receptor beta chains from one sample sequenced in a study of blood T cell repertoires in COVID-19 (TCRdb year 2020). The library was produced with the immunoSEQ multiplex PCR assay. Imported from immuneACCESS, the table was reduced by TCRdb to in-frame sequences with V and J called. These copies leave out some clones; in studies compared against another copy, an unresolved V gene accounts for under half, and the cause of the remainder is not known. Counted in this sample were roughly 430,000 clones; around 90% of them appeared once. The top ten clonotypes cover more than 2% of the sample. The sequenced sample was PBMCs or T cells enriched from blood (not recorded which). These TCRs come from a woman aged 40-49 years with acute COVID-19.

The chain carries TRBV5-1 and TRBJ2-7; tentatively, D is TRBD1 (6 bases). CDR1 and CDR2 from the germline V gene are SGHRS and YFSETQ. The CDR3 runs 14 residues. Trimming left V 2 bases short and J 0 bases short, with 9 bases between. This CDR3 reads CASSFTGTSYEQYF. In DNA, the CDR3 is TGCGCCAGCAGCTTCACAGGGACCTCCTACGAGCAGTACTTC.

There are a few counts of this clone. The chain joins TRBV4-1 to TRBJ1-5; D may be TRBD1 (5 bases). Germline assignment: CDR1 MGHRA and CDR2 YSYEKL. The CDR3 length is 13 residues. The V end lost 4 bases, the J end lost 7 bases, and 11 bases lay between the germline ends. The DNA of the CDR3 is TGCGCCAGCAGCCCGGGACTGCTACAGCCCCAGCATTTT. It yields the protein CASSPGLLQPQHF.

This chain uses TRBV5-1 with TRBJ1-1; 7 nucleotides agree with TRBD1. The CDR3 is 14 amino acids. J was trimmed by 6 bases and V by 0 bases; bases with no gene match: 5. In germline, CDR1 is SGHRS, CDR2 YFSETQ. CDR3 in DNA: TGCGCCAGCAGCTTGGAGGGGGCGAATTCTGAAGCTTTCTTT. Amino acid sequence: CASSLEGANSEAFF. Combining the CDR3 with reference TRBV5-1 and TRBJ1-1 gives the whole variable domain KAGVTQTPRYLIKTRGQQVTLSCSPISGHRSVSWYQQTPGQGLQFLFEYFSETQRNKGNFPGRFSGRQFSNSRSEMNVSTLELGDSALYLCASSLEGANSEAFFGQGTRLTVV.

The rearrangement links TRBV10-2 to TRBJ2-1; 9 positions match TRBD2. The trim removed 6 bases at V and 12 bases at J, leaving 6 bases unmatched. This CDR3 has 12 residues. Germline CDR1 and CDR2: WSHSY and SAAADI. The CDR3 loop is CASSPAGGRQFF. CDR3 DNA sequence: TGCGCCAGCAGCCCCGCGGGGGGGAGGCAGTTCTTC.

The CDR3 DNA follows: TGTGCCAGCAGGAGGACAGGGGGCAACTACGAGCAGTACTTC. Residues: CASRRTGGNYEQYF. J is TRBJ2-7 and V is TRBV27, with 11 positions matching TRBD1. Trimming cost V 6 bases and J 3 bases; bases outside gene matches: 4. Germline CDR1 and CDR2: MNHEY and SMNVEV (reference sequence). The CDR3 loop spans 14 amino acids.

Only a few counts were recorded for this clone. The chain uses TRBV30 and TRBJ1-6; 7 bases map to TRBD1. With 4 bases clipped from V and 8 bases from J, the junction kept 14 bases outside the gene matches. The germline CDR1 and CDR2 sequences are GTSNPN and SVGIG (reference sequence). The CDR3 spans 16 residues. In DNA form, the CDR3 reads TGTGCCTGGACTACCTCAGGGGGGCGGTGGGATTCACCCCTCCACTTT. It translates to CAWTTSGGRWDSPLHF.

With respect to this clone: Other DNA sequences in the same sample also yield this CDR3. The V and J genes are TRBV6-5 and TRBJ1-1, with a weak D call TRBD1 (5 bases). Deletions cut 6 bases from V and 2 bases from J, with 10 bases between. The CDR3 contains 13 residues. The germline CDR1 and CDR2 sequences are MNHEY and SVGAGI. The CDR3 coding sequence is TGTGCCAGCAGCCGGGGGTTAAACACTGAAGCTTTCTTT. Encoded protein: CASSRGLNTEAFF.

V usage is TRBV3-1 (or the pseudogene TRBV3-2) and J usage is TRBJ2-7, with a possible D match to TRBD1 (6 bases). V was clipped by 4 bases and J by 8 bases, with 27 bases between them. CDR1 is LGHDT, CDR2 YNNKEL, per germline (reference sequence). The CDR3 runs to 17 residues. DNA of the CDR3: TGTGCCAGCAGCCTAAGACAAGGTACAGGGAGTATTACGAAGCAGTACTTC. It is translated as CASSLRQGTGSITKQYF.

This chain links TRBV18 with TRBJ2-7, with 7 bases fitting TRBD2. The V segment lost 1 base and the J segment 2 bases; nucleotides outside the gene matches: 5. This CDR3 region has 15 residues. Germline-derived CDR1 and CDR2 are KGHSH and LQKENI. CDR3 nucleotides: TGTGCCAGCTCACCACGGAGCGGGGCAACCTACGAGCAGTACTTC. As protein: CASSPRSGATYEQYF.

The chain couples TRBV5-6 to TRBJ2-1; D not resolved. In germline, CDR1 is SGHDT, CDR2 YYEEEE. V dropped 4 bases and J dropped 12 bases, with 17 bases sitting between them. The CDR3 sequence is 13 residues long. The CDR3 spells CASSPSPLIVQFF. CDR3 nucleotides: TGTGCCAGCAGCCCTTCCCCCCTAATTGTGCAGTTCTTC.

The chain employs TRBV24-1 and TRBJ2-3, with D uncertain. Germline V gene data show CDR1 as KGHDR and CDR2 as SFDVKD. This CDR3 contains 13 residues. V lost 4 bases and J lost 8, with 12 bases in between. The CDR3 loop is CATSDLYTRTQYF. As DNA, the CDR3 is TGTGCCACCAGTGACCTCTATACTCGTACGCAGTATTTT.

The chain has TRBV12-3 or TRBV12-4 and TRBJ1-2; D perhaps matches TRBD1 (5 bases). V was pared by 3 bases and J by 7 bases, with 12 bases between. The CDR3 contains 13 residues. The CDR3 spells CASSFWGEGGYTF. The DNA of the CDR3 is TGTGCCAGCAGTTTTTGGGGGGAGGGTGGCTACACCTTC.

The V gene is TRBV24-1, the J gene TRBJ2-7; D perhaps matches TRBD1 (6 bases). The CDR3 is 11 residues long. V gave up 6 bases and J gave up 5 bases, with 7 bases separating them. Germline-derived CDR1 and CDR2 are KGHDR and SFDVKD. The CDR3 reads CATSNRDEQYF. CDR3 sequence (DNA): TGTGCCACCAGTAACAGGGACGAGCAGTACTTC.

V is TRBV11-2 and J is TRBJ2-3; 9 nucleotides match TRBD2. CDR1 is SGHAT, CDR2 FQNNGV, per germline. J gave up 2 bases and V 0 bases, and 12 bases lay outside the gene matches. The CDR3 sequence is 19 residues long. The DNA for the CDR3 is TGTGCCAGCAGCTTAGATCTAGGGCTAGCGGGGCTACTCACAGATACGCAGTATTTT. Translating it yields CASSLDLGLAGLLTDTQYF.

V is TRBV12-3 or TRBV12-4 and J is TRBJ1-1; D not certain. V was pared by 0 bases and J by 5 bases, with 7 bases between. The CDR3 extends over 13 amino acids. CDR3 nucleotide sequence: TGTGCCAGCAGTTTAGCAGGGAGGACTGAAGCTTTCTTT. It codes for CASSLAGRTEAFF.

This clone was seen only once. Other DNA variants within this sample encode the same CDR3. The chain recombines TRBV18 with TRBJ1-2; D remains ambiguous. The CDR3 is 13 amino acids. Germline-derived CDR1 and CDR2 are KGHSH and LQKENI. V was shortened by 3 bases and J by 3 bases, with 8 bases between the two germline ends. In nucleotides, the CDR3 is TGTGCCAGCTCACCGTCCGGGGACTATGGCTACACCTTC. As protein: CASSPSGDYGYTF.

The chain has TRBV30 and TRBJ1-2; tentatively, D is TRBD1 (5 bases). This CDR3 is built from 14 residues. Germline CDR1 reads GTSNPN; CDR2 reads SVGIG (reference sequence). With 5 bases removed from V and 8 bases from J, the gap between germline ends came to 21 bases. The CDR3 sequence: CAWWDPGTRIGYTF. In nucleotides, the CDR3 is TGTGCCTGGTGGGACCCAGGGACTAGGATCGGCTACACCTTC. Full variable domain (rest looked up from reference TRBV30 and TRBJ1-2): SQTIHQWPATLVQPVGSPLSLECTVEGTSNPNLYWYRQAAGRGLQLLFYSVGIGQISSEVPQNLSASRPQDRQFILSSKKLLLSDSGFYLCAWWDPGTRIGYTFGSGTRLTVV.

The gene calls are TRBV6-5 and TRBJ1-6; 7 bases match TRBD1. The J segment lost 7 bases and the V segment lost 10 bases, leaving 10 bases of the junction unmatched. This CDR3 has 14 residues. Germline CDR1 reads MNHEY; CDR2 reads SVGAGI. In nucleotides, the CDR3 is TGTGCCACCCGAGTGACAGGGAGGAATTCACCCCTCCACTTT. Translation gives CATRVTGRNSPLHF.

This chain connects TRBV27 to TRBJ1-1, with D perhaps matching TRBD1 (6 bases). This CDR3 comprises 16 residues. Germline CDR1 is MNHEY and CDR2 is SMNVEV (reference sequence). Trimming pared 5 bases from V and 3 bases from J, leaving 19 bases between. The CDR3 nucleotides read TGTGCCAGCAGTCCAGGACAGCGGTGGGGAGACACTGAAGCTTTCTTT. As protein: CASSPGQRWGDTEAFF.

The rearrangement joins TRBV5-6 to TRBJ1-2; tentative D call: TRBD1 (6 bases). Germline V CDR1 and CDR2: SGHDT, YYEEEE. CDR3 size: 14 residues. The V end was cut by 0 bases, the J end by 6 bases, with 12 bases between. CDR3 coding DNA: TGTGCCAGCAGCTTGGTTTCTCAGGGGCATGGCTACACCTTC. It specifies CASSLVSQGHGYTF.

A word on this clone: At the DNA level, this CDR3 is encoded by other sequences in the same sample as well. This chain uses TRBV6-5 with TRBJ2-2, with D uncertain. The CDR3 sequence is 12 residues long. Trimming pared 5 bases from V and 2 bases from J, leaving 3 bases between. CDR1 MNHEY and CDR2 SVGAGI come from the germline V gene. The CDR3 protein is CASSTNTGELFF. In DNA form, the CDR3 reads TGTGCCAGCAGTACTAACACCGGGGAGCTGTTTTTT.

The chain joins TRBV6-4 to TRBJ2-6; 8 nucleotides align to TRBD1. Trimming took 3 bases from V and 4 from J; bases not matched to a gene: 2. Looked up from germline, CDR1 is MRHNA and CDR2 is SNTAGT. The CDR3 runs 15 residues. The CDR3 DNA reads as TGTGCCAGCAGTGAGACAGGGGTCGGGGCCAACGTCCTGACTTTC. Translation: CASSETGVGANVLTF.

The CDR3 DNA is TGTGCCAGCAGTTACCACCCCGTTTTGCGTACAGATACGCAGTATTTT. As protein: CASSYHPVLRTDTQYF. The chain has TRBV6-5 and TRBJ2-3, with D uncertain. Deletions cut 2 bases from V and 3 bases from J, with 15 bases between. The CDR3 is 16 residues long. Germline V gene data show CDR1 as MNHEY and CDR2 as SVGAGI.